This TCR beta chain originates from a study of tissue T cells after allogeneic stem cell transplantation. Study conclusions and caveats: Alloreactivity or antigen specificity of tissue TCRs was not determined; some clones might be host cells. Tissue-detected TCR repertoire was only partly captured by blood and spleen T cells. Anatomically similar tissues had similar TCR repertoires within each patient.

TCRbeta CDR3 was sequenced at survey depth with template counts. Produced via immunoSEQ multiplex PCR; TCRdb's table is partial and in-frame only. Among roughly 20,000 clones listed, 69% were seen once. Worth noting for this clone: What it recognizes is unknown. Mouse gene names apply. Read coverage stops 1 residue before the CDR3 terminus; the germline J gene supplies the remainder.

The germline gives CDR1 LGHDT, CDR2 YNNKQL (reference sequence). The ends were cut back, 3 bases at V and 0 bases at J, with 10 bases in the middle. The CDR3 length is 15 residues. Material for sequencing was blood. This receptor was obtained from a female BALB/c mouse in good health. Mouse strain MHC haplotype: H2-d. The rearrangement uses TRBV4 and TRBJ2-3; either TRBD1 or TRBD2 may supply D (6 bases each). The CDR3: CASSYRGVSAETLYF. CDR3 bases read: TGTGCCAGCAGCTATAGGGGGGTTAGTGCAGAAACGCTGTAT.